This TCR beta chain was documented in a study of cytomegalovirus exposure and HLA in healthy donors (dated by TCRdb to the late 2010s). With respect to the entire study: An earlier analysis of approximately 640 of the donors reported approximately 270 Gb of sequence data and 117 million unique TCR beta sequences from about 200 million T cells. An early release that covered 500 to 800 HLA-typed donors contained approximately 290 gigabases of sequencing data and 85 million to 100 million unique TCR sequences. Among the roughly 430 genotyped donors, approximately 81% belonged to the genetic ancestry cluster associated with self-reported Caucasian donors. The study aimed to test whether signatures of past pathogen exposure could be identified by cataloging public T cell receptors. The study used immunosequencing to profile the T cell repertoires of 666 subjects and linked those repertoires to cytomegalovirus serostatus. A separate validation cohort of over 95 different subjects was used in addition to the approximately 670-subject first cohort. To predict cytomegalovirus infection status, the study combined high-throughput TCR immunosequencing, statistical association of individual TCRs with disease status, and machine learning. A later analysis re-analyzed previously published TCR beta repertoires from hundreds of donors and added high-resolution HLA genotyping to study TCR occurrence patterns. Rather than using new phenotypic data, the later analysis identified candidate immune exposures from TCR beta sequences and from how often those sequences occurred across donors. In an earlier analysis of more than 550 of the donors, high-throughput TCR beta sequencing was used to judge whether each TCR beta V gene segment behaved as functional or pseudogenic. Alongside the repertoire data, information on donor age, sex, ethnicity and CMV serostatus was compiled. A later genetic analysis used genome-wide SNP genotypes for about three fifths of the 666 donors, treating that subset as a discovery cohort. Every discovery cohort repertoire had been produced on one sequencing platform. Class I and class II HLA loci were covered by the typing at four-digit resolution. Typing coverage differed by locus: A, B, C, DRB1 and DQB1 were typed in roughly 620-630 donors, DQA1 in about 550, DPA1 in 600 to 610, and DPB1 in around 440. A handful of DR-DQ haplotypes were handled as single units for association and clustering because linkage in the cohort was strong. Among under 450 genotyped donors of the cohort, an average of around 240,000 unique TCR beta nucleotide sequences were sequenced per donor, 15% to 20% of them non-productive. General findings and caveats noted by the study authors: An earlier analysis of approximately 600 of the donors showed that most TCR beta V segments appeared in productive rearrangements either about 87% or about 30% of the time, which broadly matched IMGT annotations. In vitro tests confirmed that a few of the cytomegalovirus-associated TCR beta chains recognize cytomegalovirus antigens. For the cohort, immune exposure information was limited to CMV serostatus. When HLA alleles, especially DR and DQ, strongly co-occurred, attributing TCR associations to individual alleles was difficult. Sequencing depth was assumed to be roughly uniform across donors in the presence/absence analyses, though that assumption may not hold. An association between a missense DCLRE1C variant and V-gene and J-gene trimming of TCR beta chains was found in a later genetic analysis and replicated in an independent cohort. A further reported finding was that TCR beta sequences accurately predicted the HLA-A and HLA-B alleles for most subjects in the first cohort. According to a later analysis, parvovirus B19, influenza, CMV and Epstein-Barr virus appeared linked to several top co-occurrence clusters. Because HLA typing was unavailable for some donors at each locus, only the typed subset was used in association tests. In a later analysis, most CMV-associated TCR beta chains were found to appear HLA-restricted, with HLA associations seemingly driven largely by CMV exposure. In a later analysis, HLA-associated TCR beta chains were found to be more clonally expanded and to have lower generation probabilities than equally common non-associated chains. The earlier analysis of a few hundred of the donors excluded 15 to 20 rarely observed V segments, including chromosome 9 orphons, because counts were too low. Some IMGT-functional V segments, including TRBV6-2 and TRBV6-3, could not be told apart with the 87-base-pair reads, so those segments were excluded. Linkage disequilibrium might explain the correlated functional status among segregating V segments, but an unknown experimental factor could not be excluded. A later genetic analysis reported fewer N-insertions in productive TCRs among donors in an Asian-associated ancestry cluster than the roughly 700-donor mean. Most TCR sequences were seen in very few donors, while some public TCRs were found in many individuals. A cluster of highly shared sequence variants was judged likely to be a technical artifact of the sequencing pipeline. According to a later analysis, TCR association rates differed among HLA loci, with DRB1 alleles showing the most associated TCRs and HLA-C alleles showing the fewest. In this cohort, only TCR beta chains were sequenced, and detectable features were limited by the absence of alpha or paired-chain data. A later analysis associated about 18,000 TCR beta sequences with specific HLA alleles at a false discovery rate of 0.05. The study listed approximately 150 TCR beta chains as associated with cytomegalovirus. The classifier was reported to diagnose cytomegalovirus status with high specificity and sensitivity in both the original cohort and the validation cohort. It was suggested by the authors that the approach could potentially be generalized to other disease states and immunological phenotypes.

In regard to this clone: The specificity of this receptor is unknown. Base qualities are not provided; no much larger clone lies one nucleotide away.

From its cysteine to its phenylalanine, the CDR3 spans 15 amino acids. Left in the record is the CDR3 DNA by itself, 45 bases read in frame from the first base. The germline V gene sets CDR1 to MNHNS and CDR2 to SASEGT. V is pared back by 1 base and J by 1 base, with 5 bases lying between the germline termini. The cohort was made up of approximately 670 healthy bone marrow donors. At the time of sampling, all cohort members were nominally healthy, though unrecorded immune exposures were likely present. The donor was CMV seropositive and was included in the group of 250 to 300 seropositive cohort members. Every donor gave a peripheral blood sample, and the peripheral blood mononuclear cells from that sample were used for TCR beta sequencing. The Qiagen DNeasy Blood Extraction Kit was used to extract genomic DNA from the blood cell samples. The library was prepared using the immunoSEQ multiplex PCR assay. For the multiplex PCR, a mixture combining 60 forward primers for TCR Vbeta segments and 13 reverse primers for TCR Jbeta segments was used. Amplification of the CDR3 region of rearranged TCR beta genes was performed with a multiplex PCR assay on genomic DNA. The Illumina HiSeq System was used to sequence the amplified TCR beta libraries as 87-base-pair reads. In the authors' own workflow: A later analysis tallied 75 million to 85 million unique TCR beta chains across the 666 repertoires, and about 12 million of those chains were shared by two or more donors. To remove PCR and sequencing errors, raw reads were error-corrected and collapsed into unique sequences using a nearest-neighbor algorithm that merged closely related sequences. Alignment of CDR3 sequences to IMGT reference sequences was used to assign V, D and J gene segments. For a sequence to be retained, at least a six-nucleotide match to both a V gene segment and a J gene segment was required. A rearrangement counted as productive if the CDR3 had no stop codons and remained in frame with V and J, and every other rearrangement counted as non-productive. CDR3 was defined by IMGT convention, running from the second conserved V-encoded cysteine to the conserved J-encoded phenylalanine. Sequences without an unambiguous match to a single V gene segment were excluded from the earlier analysis of several hundred of the donors. An earlier analysis of under 750 of the donors called V segments functional above 56.7% productive rearrangements and segregating when the between-donor standard deviation exceeded 5%. A statistical classification framework was developed to diagnose cytomegalovirus status using the catalog of TCR beta chain sequences. A later analysis assigned V and J genes by comparing TCR nucleotide sequences with IMGT/GENE-DB human TR gene sequences. In a later analysis, CDR3 sequences and most-parsimonious VDJ recombination scenarios were assigned using the TCRdist pipeline. A later analysis defined each TCR beta chain by its CDR3 amino acid sequence plus V-gene family, and excluded reads lacking a unique V-gene family. To address suspected cross-contamination and a sequencing artifact, a later analysis removed some 620 highly shared, low-generation-probability nucleotide sequences. A later analysis calculated a clonal expansion index for each public chain from normalized within-repertoire ranks of inferred template counts. A later analysis computed generation probabilities with a VDJ recombination model fitted to out-of-frame rearrangements, and checked the results against IGoR. Hypergeometric tests were used in a later analysis to score TCR-TCR, TCR-HLA and TCR-CMV co-occurrence, with a repertoire-size bias correction applied to the TCR pairs. False discovery rates were estimated in a later analysis by permuting HLA or CMV assignments 20 times. A later analysis grouped co-occurring TCRs with DBSCAN, adding TCRdist sequence similarity when clustering within HLA-allele-positive subsets. Repertoires with fewer than 30,000 or more than 120,000 public chains were left out of co-occurrence clustering, as were four to six repertoires with anomalous nucleotide sharing. Not all clones reach the TCRdb copy of this immuneACCESS table, which keeps in-frame sequences only. Checked studies attribute under half of the gap to unresolved V genes and leave the rest unexplained. The V and J calls and clone size come from that table; D and trimming were worked out from the DNA. This sample holds more than 50,000 clones; approximately 71% were observed only once. Approximately 22% of the sample comes from the top ten.

Sequencing used PBMCs. The clonotype comes from a woman in her forties in good health and CMV-seropositive. The sequence links TRBV6-1 to TRBJ2-6, with the D gene not confidently named. CDR3 loop: CASSEGQSGANVLTF. In nucleotides, the sequence is TGTGCCAGCAGTGAAGGTCAGTCTGGGGCCAACGTCCTGACTTTC.